This section outlines one T cell receptor beta chain sequence together with its context. This CDR3 comprises 11 residues. From germline, CDR1 is LNHDA and CDR2 SQIVND (reference sequence). The ends were cut back, 7 bases at V and 4 bases at J, with 7 bases in the middle. Original methodology: Amplification with reference gene primers provided the estimates of nucleated cell counts. The table came from immunoSEQ multiplex PCR; TCRdb's copy has only in-frame clones and leaves some out. Clone size and the V and J calls come from that table; the DNA yielded D and trimming. The sample lists over 75,000 clones; 85% to 90% were seen once. The data belong to a study of blood T cell repertoires in COVID-19. Overall study context: There were acute and convalescent COVID-19 samples, and they came from the United States, Italy and Spain. T cells, B-cell-depleted T cells, or PBMCs provided the cDNA or gDNA that served as material.

The chain joins TRBV19 to TRBJ1-2; no definite D call. This TCR came from a man aged 45-65 years with COVID-19, enrolled during active disease. Sequencing input: peripheral blood. CDR3 in DNA: TGTGCCAGTACTTCCAGCTATGGCTACACCTTC. Encoded protein: CASTSSYGYTF.